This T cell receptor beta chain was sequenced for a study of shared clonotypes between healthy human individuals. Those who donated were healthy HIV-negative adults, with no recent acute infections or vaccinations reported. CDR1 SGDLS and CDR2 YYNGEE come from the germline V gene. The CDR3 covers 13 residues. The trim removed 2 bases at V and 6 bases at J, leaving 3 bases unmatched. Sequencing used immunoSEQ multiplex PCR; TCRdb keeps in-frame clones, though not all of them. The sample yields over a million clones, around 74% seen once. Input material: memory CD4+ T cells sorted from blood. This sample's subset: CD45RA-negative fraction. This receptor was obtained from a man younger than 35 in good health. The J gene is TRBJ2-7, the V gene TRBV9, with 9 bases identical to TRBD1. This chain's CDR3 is CASSVGTGLEQYF. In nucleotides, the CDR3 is TGTGCCAGCAGCGTGGGGACAGGGCTCGAGCAGTACTTC.